A single sample is the source of the 5 T cell receptor beta chains below, sequenced in a study of cytomegalovirus exposure and HLA in healthy donors. Both 60 Vbeta primers and 13 Jbeta primers went into the PCR. Data came from immunoSEQ multiplex PCR; TCRdb stores just in-frame clones and leaves some out. Of tens of thousands of clones in the sample, 70% to 90% were seen once. What was sequenced was PBMCs. The receptors originated from a human donor in good health.

This clone was recorded only once. The gene calls are TRBV4-3 and TRBJ2-1; D is possibly TRBD2 (5 bases). Germline V gene data show CDR1 as LGHNA and CDR2 as YSLEER. The CDR3 runs 17 residues. Between the trimmed V and J ends, which lost 4 bases and 0 bases, there was a span of 16 bases. CDR3 sequence: CASSLFYGGGSYNEQFF. The CDR3 DNA is TGCGCCAGCAGCCTTTTTTACGGAGGTGGCTCCTACAATGAGCAGTTCTTC.

The chain combines TRBV5-1 with TRBJ2-7, with D possibly being TRBD1 (5 bases). Trimming took 0 bases from V and 3 from J, leaving 16 bases between them. The CDR3 length is 16 residues. Looked up from germline, CDR1 is SGHRS and CDR2 is YFSETQ. CDR3 loop: CASSLGGSTQNYEQYF. Here the CDR3 DNA reads TGCGCCAGCAGCTTGGGGGGCAGCACCCAAAACTACGAGCAGTACTTC.

This clone occurred a few times. The chain has TRBV9 and TRBJ1-5; D is perhaps TRBD1 (5 bases). Trimming took 9 bases from V and 0 from J, leaving 10 bases between them. Germline values: CDR1 SGDLS, CDR2 YYNGEE. This CDR3 is built from 13 residues. CDR3 nucleotides: TGTGCCATCAAGGGGTATAGCAATCAGCCCCAGCATTTT. Protein: CAIKGYSNQPQHF.

The chain has TRBV27 and TRBJ2-7; 9 bases are a match to TRBD1. Trimming removed 5 bases from V and 0 bases from J; junction bases left unmatched: 5. The length of the CDR3 is 15 residues. Germline CDR1 and CDR2: MNHEY and SMNVEV (reference sequence). This chain's CDR3 is CASSAPTGGSYEQYF. The CDR3 DNA follows: TGTGCCAGCAGTGCTCCGACAGGGGGCTCCTACGAGCAGTACTTC.

The V call is TRBV6-5, the J call TRBJ2-4; D uncertain. Trimming removed 0 bases at V and 0 bases at J, with 9 bases between. In germline, CDR1 is MNHEY, CDR2 SVGAGI. The CDR3 has 16 amino acids. The CDR3 reads CASSYSRLLAKNIQYF. As DNA, the CDR3 is TGTGCCAGCAGTTACTCGAGGTTACTAGCCAAAAACATTCAGTACTTC.